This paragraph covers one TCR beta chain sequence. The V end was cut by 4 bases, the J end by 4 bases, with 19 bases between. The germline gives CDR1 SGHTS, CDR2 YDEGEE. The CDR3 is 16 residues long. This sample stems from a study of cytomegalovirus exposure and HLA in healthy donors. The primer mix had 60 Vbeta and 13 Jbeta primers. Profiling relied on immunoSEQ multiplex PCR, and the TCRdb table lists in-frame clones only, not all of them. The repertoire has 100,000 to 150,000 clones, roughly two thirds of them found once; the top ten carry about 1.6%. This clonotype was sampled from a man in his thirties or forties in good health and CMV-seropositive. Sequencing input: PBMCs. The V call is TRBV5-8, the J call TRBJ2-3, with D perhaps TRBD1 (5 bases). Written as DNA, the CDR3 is TGTGCCAGCAGCCCCTATATGACAGAATTCGCAGATACGCAGTATTTT. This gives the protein CASSPYMTEFADTQYF.